One and the same sample provided the 29 T cell receptor beta chains below, sequenced in a study of shared clonotypes between healthy human individuals (dated by TCRdb to about 2020). Libraries came from the immunoSEQ multiplex PCR assay. TCRdb holds this immuneACCESS table with in-frame rearrangements only. Some clones are missing; in checked studies, unresolved V genes explain under half, and the rest has no known cause. For this sample the table gives over a million clones, of which about 80% were detected only once. 0.5% to 0.65% of the sample is taken by the ten largest. Sequenced input: memory CD4+ T cells from PBMCs. Taken with the paper, the label for cell subset or site translates to: CD45RA-negative fraction. These receptors were collected from a man between 18 and 35 years old in good health. Some clones in this sample may be carry-over from other donors' samples.

This clone was picked up one time. The CDR3 here is CASSLGDLNTGELFF. The DNA for the CDR3 is TGTGCCAGCAGCTTAGGAGACTTAAACACCGGGGAGCTGTTTTTT. V gene TRBV7-9 combines with J gene TRBJ2-2; no definite D call. The germline V gene has CDR1 SEHNR and CDR2 FQNEAQ (reference sequence). The CDR3 has 15 amino acids. Trimming pared 1 base from V and 2 bases from J, leaving 8 bases between.

This clone was counted only a few times. The chain employs TRBV19 and TRBJ1-2; D call uncertain. Germline assignment: CDR1 LNHDA and CDR2 SQIVND (reference sequence). The CDR3 sequence is 13 residues long. V was clipped by 4 bases and J by 4 bases, with 10 bases between them. The CDR3 protein is CASSSGLLYGYTF. CDR3 bases: TGTGCCAGTAGTAGTGGACTTCTCTATGGCTACACCTTC.

This clone was detected once. The V gene is TRBV14, the J gene TRBJ2-3; 7 bases line up with TRBD1. The CDR3 is 13 residues long. V gave up 8 bases and J gave up 4 bases; unmatched junction bases: 6. The V gene's germline CDR1 is SGHDN and CDR2 FVKESK. Here the CDR3 reads CASGNRGADTQYF. DNA of the CDR3: TGTGCCAGCGGGAACAGGGGAGCAGATACGCAGTATTTT.

The CDR3: CASSHGRRTYEQYF. CDR3 in DNA: TGTGCCAGCTCACATGGCAGGAGGACCTACGAGCAGTACTTC. The rearrangement joins TRBV18 to TRBJ2-7; maybe TRBD2 (5 bases). The germline gives CDR1 KGHSH, CDR2 LQKENI. The V and J ends lost 4 bases and 2 bases respectively, with 12 bases between them. There are 14 residues in the CDR3.

V is TRBV14 and J is TRBJ1-2; D is unresolved. The CDR3 spans 14 residues. Germline-derived CDR1 and CDR2 are SGHDN and FVKESK. V was cut by 1 base and J by 6 bases, with 12 bases left in between. Here the CDR3 DNA reads TGTGCCAGCAGCCAAGTTGGCACCTGGGATGGCTACACCTTC. This sequence encodes CASSQVGTWDGYTF.

The V gene is TRBV2, the J gene TRBJ1-1; a weak D match, TRBD1 (5 bases). The V end was cut by 6 bases, the J end by 7 bases, with 18 bases between. CDR1 and CDR2 (germline): SNHLY, FYNNEI. The CDR3 spans 14 residues. For the CDR3, the DNA is TGTGCCAGCAGAGGAGACAGCCCCGGGGGTGAAGCTTTCTTT. Encoded protein: CASRGDSPGGEAFF. Drawing the rest from reference TRBV2 and TRBJ1-1, the complete variable domain is EPEVTQTPSHQVTQMGQEVILRCVPISNHLYFYWYRQILGQKVEFLVSFYNNEISEKSEIFDDQFSVERPDGSNFTLKIRSTKLEDSAMYFCASRGDSPGGEAFFGQGTRLTVV.

This chain links TRBV5-6 with TRBJ2-5; possible D gene TRBD2, 6 bases. CDR3 size: 14 residues. V lost 2 bases to trimming and J lost 0 bases, with 8 bases between them. In germline, CDR1 is SGHDT, CDR2 YYEEEE. This CDR3 reads CASSFRDYQETQYF. CDR3 DNA sequence: TGTGCCAGCAGCTTCCGGGACTACCAAGAGACCCAGTACTTC.

V is TRBV9 and J is TRBJ2-3; D remains ambiguous. Between the trimmed V and J ends, which lost 2 bases and 4 bases, there was a span of 8 bases. CDR1 is SGDLS and CDR2 is YYNGEE in the germline V gene. CDR3 length: 13 amino acids. CDR3 nucleotide sequence: TGTGCCAGCAGCGTTTCAAGGTCAGATACGCAGTATTTT. As protein: CASSVSRSDTQYF. Together with reference TRBV9 and TRBJ2-3, the CDR3 gives the full variable domain: DSGVTQTPKHLITATGQRVTLRCSPRSGDLSVYWYQQSLDQGLQFLIQYYNGEERAKGNILERFSAQQFPDLHSELNLSSLELGDSALYFCASSVSRSDTQYFGPGTRLTVL.

The chain has TRBV9 and TRBJ2-6; 11 nucleotides align to TRBD1. The CDR3 spans 17 residues. From germline, CDR1 is SGDLS and CDR2 YYNGEE. V gave up 3 bases and J gave up 2 bases; unmatched junction bases: 4. The CDR3 loop is CASSGRTGGPGANVLTF. Written as DNA, the CDR3 is TGTGCCAGCAGCGGACGGACAGGGGGCCCTGGGGCCAACGTCCTGACTTTC.

The chain is built from TRBV28 and TRBJ2-5; TRBD2 is a possible D gene (6 bases). V lost 8 bases and J 4 bases, leaving 17 bases between the germline ends. Germline values: CDR1 MDHEN, CDR2 SYDVKM. CDR3 length equals 14 residues. CDR3 amino acids: CASRIGGLGETQYF. CDR3 nucleotides: TGTGCCAGCCGAATTGGAGGGTTAGGAGAGACCCAGTACTTC.

This clone was recorded only once. The rearrangement joins TRBV29-1 to TRBJ2-5, with D maybe TRBD2 (6 bases). The CDR3 is 12 amino acids. Trimming took off 6 bases at V and 5 bases at J, with 13 bases between the two ends. Germline CDR1 SQVTM, CDR2 ANQGSEA. This CDR3 is CSVDSGGETQYF. In nucleotides, the CDR3 is TGCAGCGTCGACTCTGGGGGGGAGACCCAGTACTTC.

The chain couples TRBV18 to TRBJ1-2; 10 positions agree with TRBD1. Germline V gene data show CDR1 as KGHSH and CDR2 as LQKENI. The V gene end was trimmed by 3 bases and the J gene end by 2 bases; junction bases not matched to a gene: 6. The CDR3 contains 16 residues. CDR3 DNA: TGTGCCAGCTCACCGACCGACAGGGGGCGGAACTATGGCTACACCTTC. Translating gives CASSPTDRGRNYGYTF.

In its sample, this clone was seen many times. This chain uses TRBV15 with TRBJ1-1, with TRBD1 matching over 8 bases. In germline, CDR1 is LNHNV, CDR2 YYDKDF (reference sequence). With 5 bases clipped from V and 2 bases from J, the junction kept 4 bases outside the gene matches. The CDR3 covers 14 residues. The CDR3 is CATSGGQGNTEAFF. Written as DNA, the CDR3 is TGTGCCACCAGCGGAGGACAGGGAAACACTGAAGCTTTCTTT.

Regarding this clone: A far bigger clonotype differs at one base, so this is likely a read error. This chain joins TRBV28 and TRBJ1-1; D may be TRBD1 (6 bases). CDR3 length equals 13 residues. The V gene's germline CDR1 is MDHEN and CDR2 SYDVKM. The DNA of the CDR3 is TGTGCCTGCAGTTCGACAGGGAACACTGAAGCTTTCTTT. This codes for CACSSTGNTEAFF.

The V call is TRBV7-9, the J call TRBJ2-5, with D unresolved. Trimming left V 1 base short and J 5 bases short, with 14 bases between. The CDR3 loop spans 15 amino acids. Germline-derived CDR1 and CDR2 are SEHNR and FQNEAQ (reference sequence). CDR3 DNA sequence: TGTGCCAGCAGCTTAGTTAAATTCCCGGCGGAGACCCAGTACTTC. It translates to CASSLVKFPAETQYF.

The chain combines TRBV29-1 with TRBJ2-5; no clear D. The V gene's germline CDR1 is SQVTM and CDR2 ANQGSEA. The ends were cut back, 4 bases at V and 5 bases at J, with 14 bases in the middle. This CDR3 contains 13 residues. CDR3 in amino acids: CSVAALLGETQYF. The CDR3 DNA follows: TGCAGCGTTGCGGCACTACTTGGGGAGACCCAGTACTTC.

The CDR3 DNA reads as TGTGCCACTACACGGAGGGGGCCCGCCGGGGAGCTGTTTTTT. Protein sequence: CATTRRGPAGELFF. V is TRBV15 and J is TRBJ2-2; D is perhaps TRBD1 (7 bases). Germline V lookup: CDR1 LNHNV, CDR2 YYDKDF (reference sequence). CDR3 length: 14 residues. Trimming removed 9 bases at V and 6 bases at J, with 17 bases between.

This chain uses TRBV5-1 with TRBJ2-5, with 8 bases identical to TRBD1. This CDR3 has 13 residues. V trimming: 4 bases; J trimming: 7 bases; junction bases outside the gene matches: 6. CDR1 and CDR2 (germline): SGHRS, YFSETQ. The chain's CDR3 is CASSPQGEGTQYF. CDR3 nucleotide sequence: TGCGCCAGCAGCCCACAGGGGGAAGGGACCCAGTACTTC.

The gene calls are TRBV18 and TRBJ2-1; 10 positions match TRBD1. CDR3 size: 17 residues. Germline values: CDR1 KGHSH, CDR2 LQKENI. With V trimmed by 1 base and J by 7 bases, 10 bases remained unmatched. The CDR3 sequence: CASSPLGQGIVLNEQFF. The CDR3 region has the DNA TGTGCCAGCTCACCACTGGGACAGGGGATAGTATTGAATGAGCAGTTCTTC.

This clone was counted once. The chain has TRBV2 and TRBJ2-7, with 8 bases identical to TRBD1. The CDR3 covers 15 residues. Germline CDR1 reads SNHLY; CDR2 reads FYNNEI. V shed 4 bases and J 0 bases; nucleotides not matched to a gene: 5. CDR3 region: CASSGDRSSSYEQYF. DNA of the CDR3: TGTGCCAGCAGTGGGGACAGGTCAAGCTCCTACGAGCAGTACTTC.

A word on this clone: Different DNA sequences within this sample yield the same CDR3. This chain connects TRBV2 to TRBJ2-7; D is undetermined. This CDR3 is 11 amino acids long. Germline assignment: CDR1 SNHLY and CDR2 FYNNEI. V lost 6 bases to trimming and J lost 2 bases, with 5 bases between them. The CDR3 DNA is TGTGCCAGCAGCCTCACCTACGAGCAGTACTTC. It is translated as CASSLTYEQYF.

The CDR3 DNA reads as TGTGCCAGTAGTAGACAGGGGTTCCACACTGAAGCTTTCTTT. Its protein product is CASSRQGFHTEAFF. The gene calls are TRBV19 and TRBJ1-1; 8 positions agree with TRBD1. With V trimmed by 4 bases and J by 3 bases, 4 bases remained unmatched. The germline CDR1 and CDR2 sequences are LNHDA and SQIVND (reference sequence). The CDR3 length is 14 residues.

The CDR3 spells CASRKDGSTYNEQFF. For the CDR3, the DNA is TGTGCCAGCAGGAAGGACGGATCTACCTACAATGAGCAGTTCTTC. The chain joins TRBV6-1 to TRBJ2-1; D gene uncertain. This CDR3 contains 15 residues. Trimming left V 6 bases short and J 2 bases short, with 14 bases between. Germline CDR1 is MNHNS and CDR2 is SASEGT.

As regards this clone: Since the CDR3 does not end with the conserved phenylalanine or tryptophan, this likely comes from a read error. No DNA is shown, since the ends of the CDR3 on it are uncertain; the CDR3 is the one TCRdb lists. The chain is built from TRBV28 and TRBJ1-2; the D call TRBD1 from the table was never checked on the DNA. The CDR3 length equals 15 residues, ends included. From germline, CDR1 is MDHEN and CDR2 SYDVKM. The CDR3 region is CASSSTGDLYGWIEV.

CDR3 nucleotide sequence: TGTGCCAGCAGCCCTCACCTAAGTGCCGGGTCTAAGCAGCCCCAGCATTTT. It encodes CASSPHLSAGSKQPQHF. The V call is TRBV5-8, the J call TRBJ1-5; D gene unclear. With 4 bases removed from V and 7 bases from J, the gap between germline ends came to 24 bases. The CDR3 extends over 17 amino acids. CDR1 and CDR2 from the germline V gene are SGHTS and YDEGEE.

This clone was recorded a few times. The chain links TRBV2 to TRBJ2-4; tentative D call: TRBD1 (5 bases). With 9 bases removed from V and 0 bases from J, the gap between germline ends came to 18 bases. CDR1 is SNHLY and CDR2 is FYNNEI in the germline V gene. The CDR3 is 16 residues long. The CDR3 DNA reads as TGTGCCAGTCAGCTGGGGCAGCAGCTAGCCAAAAACATTCAGTACTTC. Protein: CASQLGQQLAKNIQYF.

The chain has TRBV30 and TRBJ2-1; either TRBD1 or TRBD2 may supply D (5 bases each). CDR3 size: 15 residues. Germline values: CDR1 GTSNPN, CDR2 SVGIG (reference sequence). The germline V and J ends were trimmed by 4 bases and 8 bases, with 21 bases remaining between them. CDR3 loop: CAWTPGPKRNDEQFF. The DNA of the CDR3 is TGTGCCTGGACTCCGGGACCCAAACGGAATGATGAGCAGTTCTTC.

Points on this clone: An end of the junction does not agree with germline; a read error may underlie this. The chain uses TRBV7-3 and TRBJ1-1; 9 bases match TRBD1. This CDR3 region has 12 residues. In germline, CDR1 is SGHTA, CDR2 FQGTGA. This CDR3 is CASSFRTGEAIF. CDR3 in DNA: TGTGCCAGCAGCTTTAGGACAGGGGAGGCGATCTTT.

As for this clone: The sample has other DNA sequences that encode this CDR3 too. The chain couples TRBV28 to TRBJ2-3; 12 bases fit TRBD2. CDR1 MDHEN and CDR2 SYDVKM come from the germline V gene. V trimming: 10 bases; J trimming: 0 bases; junction bases outside the gene matches: 2. The CDR3 has 14 residues. CDR3 DNA: TGTGCCACCGGGACTAGCGGGAGCACAGATACGCAGTATTTT. This codes for CATGTSGSTDTQYF. Using reference TRBV28 and TRBJ2-3 for the parts outside the CDR3, the full variable domain is DVKVTQSSRYLVKRTGEKVFLECVQDMDHENMFWYRQDPGLGLRLIYFSYDVKMKEKGDIPEGYSVSREKKERFSLILESASTNQTSMYLCATGTSGSTDTQYFGPGTRLTVL.